The clone carrying this T cell receptor (beta chain) was seen a few times. The sample originates from a study of identical twins. TCRdb analysed the 5' RACE reads with MiXCR anew, one entry per CDR3 protein. Here the sample spans over 200,000 distinct CDR3 sequences, approximately 9% being singletons. Per germline, CDR1 SGHRS and CDR2 YFSETQ. Deletions cut 1 base from V and 5 bases from J, with 15 bases between. CDR3 size: 15 residues. The material sequenced was memory (CD45RO+) T cells sorted from blood. This clonotype originated in a young woman in good health. The gene calls are TRBV5-1 and TRBJ1-1, with D maybe TRBD1 (5 bases). The DNA for the CDR3 is TGCGCCAGCAGCTTGATTGGGGAAGGGGCTACTGAAGCTTTCTTT. Residues: CASSLIGEGATEAFF.